Presented here are 32 T cell receptor beta chains from one specimen sequenced in a study of regulatory T cells in long-lasting Graves disease. Arm-PCR with iRepertoire HTBI primers amplified the CDR3 regions for these TCR beta libraries. MiXCR, applied by TCRdb to the multiplex PCR reads, yields one record per CDR3 protein. Of 700,000 or so distinct CDR3 sequences in the sample, about 32% are singletons; the top ten hold about two fifths. Described time point: persistent/refractory GD, antithyroid drugs over 5 years with positive TRAb. The TCR library was made from RNA that had been extracted from PBMCs in TRIzol. Specimen: peripheral blood mononuclear cells (PBMCs), collected when the disease was refractory, from a patient treated with antithyroid drugs. These receptors all come from a female donor with Graves disease.

This clonotype was counted ten times or more. This chain uses TRBV11-2 with TRBJ2-5; perhaps D is TRBD1 or TRBD2 (5 bases each). The germline CDR1 and CDR2 sequences are SGHAT and FQNNGV. V lost 5 bases and J lost 5, with 15 bases in between. The CDR3 has 14 residues. CDR3 nucleotides: TGTGCCAGCAGCCCCGGGACCGGGTGGGAGACCCAGTACTTC. The encoded protein is CASSPGTGWETQYF.

This clonotype was found a few times. V gene TRBV25-1 combines with J gene TRBJ1-1; perhaps TRBD1 as D (6 bases). The CDR3 has 14 residues. The V gene lost 2 bases and the J gene lost 3 bases, with 10 bases spanning the gap. Germline V gene data show CDR1 as MGHDK and CDR2 as SYGVNS. CDR3 sequence reads: CASSETGLDTEAFF. CDR3 DNA sequence: TGTGCCAGCAGTGAAACAGGGTTGGACACTGAAGCTTTCTTT.

The rearrangement links TRBV10-3 to TRBJ1-6, with D unresolved. Trimming pared 2 bases from V and 7 bases from J, leaving 3 bases between. The CDR3 covers 12 residues. Germline CDR1 and CDR2: ENHRY and SYGVKD. CDR3 in amino acids: CAISELNSPLHF. CDR3 DNA: TGTGCCATCAGTGAGCTAAATTCACCCCTCCACTTT.

This chain uses TRBV10-3 with TRBJ2-2; 7 bases are a match to TRBD1. The germline gives CDR1 ENHRY, CDR2 SYGVKD. The CDR3 has 14 amino acids. Germline trimming cut 9 bases from V and 0 bases from J; bases unmatched to any gene: 4. CDR3 coding DNA: TGTGCCATTGGGGACAGAACGAACACCGGGGAGCTGTTTTTT. Translating gives CAIGDRTNTGELFF.

This clonotype was picked up a small number of times. This chain links TRBV7-9 with TRBJ2-7; 10 nucleotides align to TRBD1. From germline, CDR1 is SEHNR and CDR2 FQNEAQ (reference sequence). Germline trimming cut 0 bases from V and 1 base from J; bases unmatched to any gene: 6. There are 17 residues in the CDR3. CDR3 in amino acids: CASSLAVRDRGSYEQYF. The CDR3 bases are TGTGCCAGCAGCTTAGCTGTCCGGGACAGGGGATCCTACGAGCAGTACTTC.

This clonotype occurred many times. The CDR3 region has the DNA TGTGCCAGCAGTTGGGGACAGGGTTACGAGCAGTACTTC. As protein: CASSWGQGYEQYF. This chain uses TRBV6-9 with TRBJ2-7; 9 bases line up with TRBD1. Germline V gene data show CDR1 as MNHGY and CDR2 as SVAAGI. The V and J ends lost 4 bases and 4 bases, in that order; junction bases with no gene match: 2. The CDR3 is 13 amino acids.

This chain uses TRBV5-6 with TRBJ1-1, with 7 bases that match TRBD1. This CDR3 contains 17 residues. Per the germline V gene, CDR1 is SGHDT and CDR2 is YYEEEE. The V gene end was trimmed by 0 bases and the J gene end by 4 bases; junction bases not matched to a gene: 12. The chain's CDR3 is CASSLELGGGGFTEAFF. In DNA form, the CDR3 reads TGTGCCAGCAGCTTGGAGTTAGGGGGCGGAGGATTCACTGAAGCTTTCTTT.

V usage is TRBV20-1 and J usage is TRBJ1-1; D uncertain. Germline CDR1 is DFQATT and CDR2 is SNEGSKA (reference sequence). This CDR3 contains 12 residues. V lost 0 bases and J lost 6, with 8 bases in between. The CDR3 reads CSARDINPEAFF. In nucleotides, the CDR3 is TGCAGTGCTAGAGATATAAACCCTGAAGCTTTCTTT.

This rearrangement joins TRBV11-2 to TRBJ1-6; 7 positions agree with TRBD1. The CDR3 loop spans 17 amino acids. The germline gives CDR1 SGHAT, CDR2 FQNNGV. After removal of 10 bases from V and 0 bases from J, the junction contained 12 bases not matched to a gene. CDR3: CATSGQLSSSYNSPLHF. CDR3 nucleotides: TGTGCCACTTCGGGACAGCTGTCTAGCTCCTATAATTCACCCCTCCACTTT.

This clonotype turned up a few times. The genes are TRBV20-1 and TRBJ2-5; TRBD2 agrees at 7 bases. V was clipped by 6 bases and J by 5 bases; unmatched bases: 9. The CDR3 totals 13 residues. Looked up from germline, CDR1 is DFQATT and CDR2 is SNEGSKA (reference sequence). DNA of the CDR3: TGCAGTGCCGGGTCTGGGAGGGGCGAGACCCAGTACTTC. Protein sequence: CSAGSGRGETQYF.

This clonotype came up many times. The V gene is TRBV12-3 or TRBV12-4, the J gene TRBJ1-2, with D unclear. The CDR3 sequence is 12 residues long. Deletions cut 5 bases from V and 7 bases from J, with 11 bases between. This CDR3 reads CASSQGLGGYTF. The CDR3 DNA reads TGTGCCAGCAGTCAAGGTCTCGGTGGCTACACCTTC.

This clonotype was detected ten times or more. V gene TRBV2 combines with J gene TRBJ1-1; D might be TRBD1 (6 bases). V shed 7 bases and J shed 3 bases, with 15 bases lying between them. This CDR3 contains 14 residues. Germline V CDR1 and CDR2: SNHLY, FYNNEI. The CDR3 nucleotides are TGTGCCAGCATCGCCAGGGGAGGCGACACTGAAGCTTTCTTT. Its translation: CASIARGGDTEAFF.

About this clonotype: A much larger clonotype is one base distant, so this may be a read error. The chain employs TRBV6-1 and TRBJ1-2; 9 bases align to TRBD1. Germline CDR1 MNHNS, CDR2 SASEGT. The CDR3 extends over 14 amino acids. The J segment lost 3 bases and the V segment lost 1 base, leaving 0 bases of the junction unmatched. CDR3 amino acids: CASSEGTGDYGYTF. The CDR3 DNA sequence: TGTGCCAGCAGTGAAGGGACAGGGGACTATGGCTACACCTTC.

The chain employs TRBV20-1 and TRBJ1-6; 9 nucleotides match TRBD1. V shed 7 bases and J 13 bases; nucleotides not matched to a gene: 11. The CDR3 sequence is 13 residues long. Germline CDR1 is DFQATT and CDR2 is SNEGSKA (reference sequence). The CDR3 loop reads CSDSGQGPRPLHF. The CDR3 DNA reads TGCAGTGACTCGGGACAGGGTCCCAGGCCCCTCCACTTT.

This clonotype was found many times. J is TRBJ2-7 and V is TRBV2, with TRBD1 identical over 10 bases. V was pared by 10 bases and J by 6 bases, with 9 bases of the junction left unmatched. CDR3 length: 13 residues. CDR1 is SNHLY and CDR2 is FYNNEI in the germline V gene. The CDR3 here is CATTTGTGVEQYF. In nucleotides, the CDR3 is TGTGCCACCACAACCGGGACAGGGGTCGAGCAGTACTTC.

CDR3 region: CASSPKTGTLRYF. CDR3 in DNA: TGTGCCAGCTCACCAAAAACAGGGACTTTACGGTACTTC. V and J are TRBV18 and TRBJ2-7; D assignment may be TRBD1 or TRBD2 (6 bases each). The V gene lost 2 bases and the J gene lost 12 bases, with 17 bases spanning the gap. CDR1 KGHSH and CDR2 LQKENI come from the germline V gene. CDR3 length: 13 amino acids.

This sequence joins TRBV19 and TRBJ1-5; TRBD1 matches at 11 bases. The CDR3 is 16 amino acids. V lost 5 bases to trimming and J lost 1 base; unmatched junction nucleotides: 4. Germline CDR1 reads LNHDA; CDR2 reads SQIVND (reference sequence). The CDR3 loop reads CASSAWDRGSNQPQHF. In DNA form, the CDR3 reads TGTGCCAGTAGTGCTTGGGACAGGGGGAGCAATCAGCCCCAGCATTTT.

This clonotype has ten or more counts. The chain links TRBV6-1 to TRBJ2-5; D unclear. This CDR3 spans 13 amino acids. Trimming stripped 8 bases from V and 3 bases from J, with 13 bases between. The germline V gene has CDR1 MNHNS and CDR2 SASEGT. For the CDR3, the DNA is TGTGCCAGCTTAAGGACCCCTGAAGAGACCCAGTACTTC. Protein sequence: CASLRTPEETQYF.

The V and J genes are TRBV27 and TRBJ1-2; perhaps TRBD1 as D (6 bases). The CDR3 loop spans 15 amino acids. The germline V gene has CDR1 MNHEY and CDR2 SMNVEV (reference sequence). The V end lost 0 bases, the J end lost 8 bases, and 16 bases lay between the germline ends. Here the CDR3 reads CASSLSRAGAGGYTF. The CDR3 DNA reads TGTGCCAGCAGTTTATCTAGGGCAGGGGCTGGGGGCTACACCTTC.

The chain uses TRBV19 and TRBJ2-4; TRBD2 agrees at 11 bases. Germline V lookup: CDR1 LNHDA, CDR2 SQIVND (reference sequence). The CDR3 spans 21 residues. J was trimmed by 2 bases and V by 0 bases; bases with no gene match: 15. The CDR3 DNA reads as TGTGCCAGTAGTATAGATTTCGACCCCTCTAGCGGGAGGATTTCCAAAAACATTCAGTACTTC. It specifies CASSIDFDPSSGRISKNIQYF.

The chain combines TRBV10-3 with TRBJ1-2; D is unclear. Germline V CDR1 and CDR2: ENHRY, SYGVKD. V lost 4 bases and J lost 0, with 12 bases in between. The CDR3 extends over 15 amino acids. CDR3 nucleotides: TGTGCCATCAGTGCTTTTGGCAGTACTAACTATGGCTACACCTTC. It is translated as CAISAFGSTNYGYTF.

This chain uses TRBV7-3 with TRBJ1-3, with no clear D. V was cut by 2 bases and J by 3 bases, with 5 bases left in between. Germline V CDR1 and CDR2: SGHTA, FQGTGA. The CDR3 has 13 amino acids. The CDR3: CASSLGYGNTIYF. The CDR3 DNA reads as TGTGCCAGCAGCTTAGGTTATGGAAACACCATATATTTT.

This clonotype came up a few times. The gene calls are TRBV5-1 and TRBJ2-6; 7 bases are a match to TRBD1. The trim removed 4 bases at V and 2 bases at J, leaving 6 bases unmatched. CDR1 SGHRS and CDR2 YFSETQ come from the germline V gene. The CDR3 has 16 residues. The CDR3 protein is CASSLFTGAGANVLTF. CDR3 nucleotides: TGCGCCAGCAGCCTATTTACAGGGGCTGGGGCCAACGTCCTGACTTTC.

The V gene is TRBV6-5, the J gene TRBJ1-3; the D is unclear. The CDR3 covers 13 residues. Trimming left V 1 base short and J 2 bases short, with 3 bases between. CDR1 is MNHEY and CDR2 is SVGAGI in the germline V gene. The CDR3 loop reads CASSYLTGNTIYF. CDR3 sequence (DNA): TGTGCCAGCAGTTACTTAACTGGAAACACCATATATTTT.

The V call is TRBV27, the J call TRBJ1-5; D not resolved. The CDR3 totals 14 residues. Trimming removed 5 bases at V and 5 bases at J, with 13 bases between. Germline values: CDR1 MNHEY, CDR2 SMNVEV (reference sequence). Here the CDR3 DNA reads TGTGCCAGCAGTCCCCTGGGAGTCCATCAGCCCCAGCATTTT. It specifies CASSPLGVHQPQHF.

The genes are TRBV3-1 and TRBJ1-4; D is perhaps TRBD1 (6 bases). Trimming took 4 bases from V and 3 from J, leaving 18 bases between them. CDR1 is LGHDT and CDR2 is YNNKEL in the germline V gene (reference sequence). This CDR3 region has 17 residues. The CDR3 DNA is TGTGCCAGCAGCCTCCGAAGGCGGGACATACCTAATGAAAAACTGTTTTTT. Translation gives CASSLRRRDIPNEKLFF. Full variable domain (remainder filled in from reference TRBV3-1 and TRBJ1-4): DTAVSQTPKYLVTQMGNDKSIKCEQNLGHDTMYWYKQDSKKFLKIMFSYNNKELIINETVPNRFSPKSPDKAHLNLHINSLELGDSAVYFCASSLRRRDIPNEKLFFGSGTQLSVL.

The count of this clonotype is one. The CDR3 reads CASSDRVGYEQYF. CDR3 bases: TGTGCCAGCAGCGACCGGGTGGGCTACGAGCAGTACTTC. The chain joins TRBV7-6 to TRBJ2-7; D not resolved. The V end lost 5 bases, the J end lost 3 bases, and 11 bases lay between the germline ends. The CDR3 is 13 amino acids. CDR1 and CDR2 (germline): SGHVS, FNYEAQ.

The V call is TRBV11-2, the J call TRBJ2-5; 8 nucleotides align to TRBD1. CDR3 size: 15 residues. The trim removed 5 bases at V and 1 base at J, leaving 6 bases unmatched. Germline V gene sequence: CDR1 SGHAT, CDR2 FQNNGV. CDR3 protein: CASSPTDRVQETQYF. The CDR3 region has the DNA TGTGCCAGCAGCCCGACGGACAGGGTCCAAGAGACCCAGTACTTC. The whole variable domain, remainder taken from reference TRBV11-2 and TRBJ2-5, is EAGVAQSPRYKIIEKRQSVAFWCNPISGHATLYWYQQILGQGPKLLIQFQNNGVVDDSQLPKDRFSAERLKGVDSTLKIQPAKLEDSAVYLCASSPTDRVQETQYFGPGTRLLVL.

The chain uses TRBV3-1 and TRBJ2-5; 8 nucleotides align to TRBD2. The CDR3 is 14 residues long. V shed 5 bases and J 1 base; nucleotides not matched to a gene: 3. Germline V gene data show CDR1 as LGHDT and CDR2 as YNNKEL (reference sequence). The CDR3 region is CASSGGGCQETQYF. The CDR3, as DNA: TGTGCCAGCAGCGGCGGGGGGTGCCAAGAGACCCAGTACTTC.

The chain employs TRBV12-3 or TRBV12-4 and TRBJ2-2; TRBD1 matches 7 bases. Trimming at V came to 6 bases and at J to 4 bases, leaving 8 bases not matched to a gene. CDR3 length: 15 residues. CDR3 residues: CASRTAGGATGELFF. The CDR3 coding sequence is TGTGCCAGCAGAACGGCAGGGGGTGCCACCGGGGAGCTGTTTTTT.

This clonotype was picked up a small number of times. The rearrangement links TRBV6-1 to TRBJ1-2; D is ambiguous. CDR3 length: 15 residues. The V and J ends lost 4 bases and 1 base respectively, with 13 bases between them. From germline, CDR1 is MNHNS and CDR2 SASEGT. The CDR3 protein is CASSVLAAFNYGYTF. The CDR3 DNA sequence: TGTGCCAGCAGTGTCTTGGCAGCCTTTAACTATGGCTACACCTTC.

The CDR3: CAHGTGGAGYEQYF. In DNA, the CDR3 is TGTGCCCACGGGACTGGAGGAGCAGGCTACGAGCAGTACTTC. The V call is TRBV30, the J call TRBJ2-7, with D possibly matching TRBD2 (6 bases). The CDR3 sequence is 14 residues long. Trimming stripped 8 bases from V and 3 bases from J, with 20 bases between. Germline CDR1 is GTSNPN and CDR2 is SVGIG (reference sequence).